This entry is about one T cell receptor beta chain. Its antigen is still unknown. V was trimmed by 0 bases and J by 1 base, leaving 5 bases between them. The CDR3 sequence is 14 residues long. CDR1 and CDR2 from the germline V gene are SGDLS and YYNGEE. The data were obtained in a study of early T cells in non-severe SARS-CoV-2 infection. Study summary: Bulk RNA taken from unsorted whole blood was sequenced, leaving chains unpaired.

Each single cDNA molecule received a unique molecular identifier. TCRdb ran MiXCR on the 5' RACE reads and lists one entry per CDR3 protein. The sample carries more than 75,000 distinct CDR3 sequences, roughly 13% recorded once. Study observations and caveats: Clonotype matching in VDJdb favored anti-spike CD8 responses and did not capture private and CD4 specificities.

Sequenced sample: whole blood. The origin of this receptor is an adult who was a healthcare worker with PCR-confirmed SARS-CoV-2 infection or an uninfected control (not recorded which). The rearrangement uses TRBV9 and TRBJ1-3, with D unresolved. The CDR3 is CASSVGASGNTIYF. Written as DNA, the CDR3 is TGTGCCAGCAGCGTAGGGGCGTCTGGAAACACCATATATTTT.